These 12 T cell receptor beta chains share one sample of origin, sequenced in a study of T cell responses to AZD1222 COVID-19 vaccine. This table comes from immunoSEQ multiplex PCR, and its TCRdb copy is limited to in-frame clones, with some not included. The data hold 75,000 to 90,000 clones, with almost 80% observed a single time. This specimen was peripheral blood, taken on day 0 of AZD1222 vaccination. The source is an adult in good health.

Written as DNA, the CDR3 is TGTGCCAGTAGGACAACAGGTGATGAGCAGTTCTTC. It codes for CASRTTGDEQFF. The chain joins TRBV19 to TRBJ2-1, with D maybe TRBD1 (5 bases). This CDR3 is built from 12 residues. V lost 6 bases and J lost 8, with 11 bases in between. The V gene's germline CDR1 is LNHDA and CDR2 SQIVND (reference sequence). Drawing the rest from reference TRBV19 and TRBJ2-1, the complete variable domain is DGGITQSPKYLFRKEGQNVTLSCEQNLNHDAMYWYRQDPGQGLRLIYYSQIVNDFQKGDIAEGYSVSREKKESFPLTVTSAQKNPTAFYLCASRTTGDEQFFGPGTRLTVL.

The CDR3 DNA follows: TGTGCCAGCAGTAAGGGGACTTCCACAGATACGCAGTATTTT. This gives the protein CASSKGTSTDTQYF. V gene TRBV2 combines with J gene TRBJ2-3; D may be TRBD2 (6 bases). The CDR3 totals 14 residues. Between the trimmed V and J ends, which lost 5 bases and 2 bases, there was a span of 11 bases. CDR1 is SNHLY, CDR2 FYNNEI, per germline.

This chain connects TRBV5-6 to TRBJ2-5; 7 bases are shared with TRBD2. The CDR3 totals 15 residues. CDR1 SGHDT and CDR2 YYEEEE come from the germline V gene. Trimming removed 4 bases from V and 1 base from J; junction bases left unmatched: 7. The CDR3 is CASSTVTGGQETQYF. The CDR3 DNA reads TGTGCCAGCAGCACGGTGACGGGAGGCCAAGAGACCCAGTACTTC.

This chain links TRBV7-8 with TRBJ1-2; D call uncertain. V gave up 3 bases and J gave up 0 bases, with 17 bases separating them. The CDR3 consists of 17 residues. Looked up from germline, CDR1 is SGHVS and CDR2 is FQNEAQ. The CDR3 DNA is TGTGCCAGCAGCTTGACCCCGGGAGGAGATACTAACTATGGCTACACCTTC. Amino acid sequence: CASSLTPGGDTNYGYTF.

The J gene is TRBJ2-3, the V gene TRBV24-1; 11 bases match TRBD1. Germline V lookup: CDR1 KGHDR, CDR2 SFDVKD. V was clipped by 3 bases and J by 5 bases; unmatched bases: 9. The CDR3 sequence is 17 residues long. CDR3 DNA: TGTGCCACCAGTGATATCGACCGGGACAGGGGGTTAGATACGCAGTATTTT. It specifies CATSDIDRDRGLDTQYF.

This clone was recorded a few times. The chain is built from TRBV2 and TRBJ1-5; no definite D call. The V end was cut by 6 bases, the J end by 3 bases, with 6 bases between. This CDR3 is built from 12 residues. Germline V CDR1 and CDR2: SNHLY, FYNNEI. CDR3 DNA sequence: TGTGCCAGCAGCGGGAACAATCAGCCCCAGCATTTT. Its protein is CASSGNNQPQHF.

This chain uses TRBV2 with TRBJ2-3; 7 bases match TRBD2. V lost 6 bases to trimming and J lost 6 bases; unmatched junction nucleotides: 15. This CDR3 region has 16 residues. Germline V lookup: CDR1 SNHLY, CDR2 FYNNEI. The CDR3 protein is CASRGQASGHHDTQYF. DNA for the CDR3: TGTGCCAGCAGGGGGCAAGCTAGCGGCCACCACGATACGCAGTATTTT.

The chain recombines TRBV7-2 with TRBJ2-2, with D maybe TRBD1 (5 bases). The CDR3 has 13 amino acids. The germline gives CDR1 SGHTA, CDR2 FQGNSA. Trimming left V 6 bases short and J 7 bases short, with 12 bases between. The CDR3 sequence is CASRVRQGGELFF. DNA of the CDR3: TGTGCCAGCAGAGTAAGGCAGGGCGGGGAGCTGTTTTTT.

The gene calls are TRBV28 and TRBJ1-5; 10 positions match TRBD1. CDR3 length equals 16 residues. J lost 5 bases, V lost 4 bases, and 8 bases had no gene match. Germline V lookup: CDR1 MDHEN, CDR2 SYDVKM. CDR3 protein: CASSSRDRGPHQPQHF. DNA for the CDR3: TGTGCCAGCAGTTCGCGGGACAGGGGCCCCCATCAGCCCCAGCATTTT.

CDR3 sequence: CASSPDSGRGNSPLHF. The CDR3 region has the DNA TGCGCCAGCAGCCCGGATTCGGGTAGGGGTAATTCACCCCTCCACTTT. The chain recombines TRBV5-1 with TRBJ1-6; tentative D call: TRBD1 (5 bases). Germline loops: CDR1 SGHRS, CDR2 YFSETQ. The V end was cut by 4 bases, the J end by 6 bases, with 17 bases between. The CDR3 sequence is 16 residues long. Full variable domain (missing parts from reference TRBV5-1 and TRBJ1-6): KAGVTQTPRYLIKTRGQQVTLSCSPISGHRSVSWYQQTPGQGLQFLFEYFSETQRNKGNFPGRFSGRQFSNSRSEMNVSTLELGDSALYLCASSPDSGRGNSPLHFGNGTRLTVT.

J is TRBJ2-7 and V is TRBV10-1; perhaps D is TRBD1 or TRBD2 (6 bases each). Trimming took off 0 bases at V and 7 bases at J, with 10 bases between the two ends. Per germline, CDR1 WNHNN and CDR2 SYGVQD (reference sequence). The CDR3 totals 13 residues. The CDR3 nucleotides are TGCGCCAGCAGTGAGTCTGGGGGGCGGGAGCAGTACTTC. Its protein product is CASSESGGREQYF.

This chain uses TRBV29-1 with TRBJ1-2, with D possibly matching TRBD1 (5 bases). CDR1 is SQVTM, CDR2 ANQGSEA, per germline. This CDR3 spans 12 amino acids. V shed 6 bases and J shed 3 bases, with 11 bases lying between them. For the CDR3, the DNA is TGCAGCGTGGGGACCGCTTACTATGGCTACACCTTC. Its protein is CSVGTAYYGYTF.